The 3 T cell receptor beta chains below come from one sample, sequenced in a study of vaccination and CD4 T cells after COVID-19 (dated by TCRdb to the early 2020s). This sample's treatment or condition label indicates: roughly nine-day PBMC culture with coronavirus spike peptide pools or control peptides (ViraFEST assay). The protocol used for the library was PCR. The reads were generated on an Illumina iSeq 100. TCR sequencing of DNA from cultured CD4+ T cells used the Oncomine TCR Beta short-read assay at the Johns Hopkins FTIC core. The public reads were quality trimmed at Q25 with fastp and then assembled into clones with MiXCR by TCRdb, keeping productive beta chains. Each CDR3 protein appears once, grouped with its most common genes and DNA. A total of approximately 15,000 distinct CDR3 sequences appear in this sample, roughly three fifths of them only once. Clones ranked in the top ten supply 6.5% to 8% of the sample.

Antigens of these TCRs are unknown. Sequences were obtained from CD4+ T cells from blood, cultured in vitro. Receptors were obtained from a human donor who had recovered from COVID-19.

This sequence joins TRBV20-1 and TRBJ1-2, with 8 bases matching TRBD1. Unmatched junction bases numbered 3, after V lost 6 bases and J lost 3 bases. CDR3 size: 12 residues. CDR1 is DFQATT and CDR2 is SNEGSKA in the germline V gene (reference sequence). The CDR3 nucleotides are TGCAGTGCGGCGACAGGGGACTATGGCTACACCTTC. It is translated as CSAATGDYGYTF.

This CDR3 reads CATSPEGSTIYF. The CDR3 DNA is TGTGCCACCAGCCCGGAGGGTAGCACCATATATTTT. J is TRBJ1-3 and V is TRBV15; D is unclear. In germline, CDR1 is LNHNV, CDR2 YYDKDF (reference sequence). The CDR3 is made up of 12 amino acids. V was pared by 5 bases and J by 9 bases, with 11 bases between.

CDR3 residues: CASSARQGGSPLHF. The CDR3 region has the DNA TGCGCCAGCAGTGCAAGGCAGGGTGGATCACCCCTCCACTTT. This rearrangement joins TRBV10-2 to TRBJ1-6; possible D gene TRBD1, 5 bases. Trimming left V 4 bases short and J 10 bases short, with 14 bases between. There are 14 residues in the CDR3. Germline CDR1 is WSHSY and CDR2 is SAAADI.